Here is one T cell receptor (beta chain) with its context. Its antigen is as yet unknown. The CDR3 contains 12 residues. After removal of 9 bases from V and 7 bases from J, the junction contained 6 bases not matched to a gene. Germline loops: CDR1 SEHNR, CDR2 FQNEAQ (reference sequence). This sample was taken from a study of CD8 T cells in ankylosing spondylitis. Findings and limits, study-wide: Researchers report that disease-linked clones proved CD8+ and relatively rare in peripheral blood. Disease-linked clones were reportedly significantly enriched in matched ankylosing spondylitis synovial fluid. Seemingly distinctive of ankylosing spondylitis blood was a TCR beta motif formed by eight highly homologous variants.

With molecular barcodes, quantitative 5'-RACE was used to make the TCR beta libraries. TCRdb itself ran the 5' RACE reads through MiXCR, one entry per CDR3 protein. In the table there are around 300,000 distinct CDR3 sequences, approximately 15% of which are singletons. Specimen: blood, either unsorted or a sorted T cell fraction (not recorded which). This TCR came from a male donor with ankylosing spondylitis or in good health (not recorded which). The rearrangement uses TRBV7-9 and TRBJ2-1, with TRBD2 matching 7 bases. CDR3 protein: CARDGGGNEQFF. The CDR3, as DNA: TGTGCCAGGGATGGCGGGGGAAATGAGCAGTTCTTC.